This TCR beta chain emerged from a study of cytomegalovirus exposure and HLA in healthy donors. Study results and caveats: Highest at DRB1 and lowest at HLA-C, TCR association rates differed among HLA loci in a later analysis.

In the PCR, 60 Vbeta and 13 Jbeta primers were used. The assay was immunoSEQ multiplex PCR, and TCRdb's table has in-frame clones only and misses some. Found here are about 180,000 clones, approximately 84% of them singletons; the top ten hold around 1.4%. As regards this clone: Its antigen is undetermined.

The CDR3 has 15 amino acids. Germline CDR1 SGHTA, CDR2 FQGNSA. Trimming cost V 5 bases and J 0 bases, with 14 bases left between them. This TCR was sampled from a girl between 10 and 17 years old in good health and CMV-seropositive. This sequence joins TRBV7-2 and TRBJ2-7, with D possibly being TRBD2 (6 bases). The sample taken for sequencing was PBMCs. CDR3 region: CASSLWGGASYEQYF. The DNA for the CDR3 is TGTGCCAGCAGCCTATGGGGCGGGGCCTCCTACGAGCAGTACTTC.